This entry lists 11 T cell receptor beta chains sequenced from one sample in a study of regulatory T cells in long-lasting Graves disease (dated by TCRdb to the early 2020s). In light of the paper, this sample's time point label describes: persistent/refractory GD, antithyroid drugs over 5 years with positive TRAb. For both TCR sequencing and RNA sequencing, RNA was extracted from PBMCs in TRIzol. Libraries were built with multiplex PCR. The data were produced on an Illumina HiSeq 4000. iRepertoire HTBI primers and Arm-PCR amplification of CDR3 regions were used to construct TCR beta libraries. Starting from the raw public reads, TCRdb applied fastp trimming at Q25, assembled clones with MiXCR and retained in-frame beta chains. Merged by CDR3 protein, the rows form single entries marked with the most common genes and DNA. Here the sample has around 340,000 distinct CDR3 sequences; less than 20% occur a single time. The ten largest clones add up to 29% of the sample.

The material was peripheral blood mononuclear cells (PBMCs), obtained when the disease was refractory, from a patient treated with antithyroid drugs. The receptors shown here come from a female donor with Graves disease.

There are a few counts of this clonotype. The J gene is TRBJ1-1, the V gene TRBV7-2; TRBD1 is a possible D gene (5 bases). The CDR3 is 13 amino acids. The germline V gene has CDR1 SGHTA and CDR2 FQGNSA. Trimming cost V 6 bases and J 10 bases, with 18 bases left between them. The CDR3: CASSIGTPTGAFF. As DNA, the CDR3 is TGTGCCAGCAGTATAGGGACCCCTACGGGAGCTTTCTTT.

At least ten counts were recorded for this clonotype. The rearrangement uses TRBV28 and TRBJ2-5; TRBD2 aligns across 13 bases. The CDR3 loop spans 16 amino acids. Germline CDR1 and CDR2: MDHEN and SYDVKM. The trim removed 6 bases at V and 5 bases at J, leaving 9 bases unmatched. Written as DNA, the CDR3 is TGTGCCAGCAGGGATTGGGGACTAGCGGGATTTGAGACCCAGTACTTC. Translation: CASRDWGLAGFETQYF.

The CDR3 protein is CASSYSGGRGETQYF. CDR3 nucleotides: TGTGCCAGCAGTTACTCGGGGGGCAGGGGGGAGACCCAGTACTTC. The J gene is TRBJ2-5, the V gene TRBV6-5; a possible D gene is TRBD1 (7 bases). This CDR3 contains 15 residues. The V gene lost 0 bases and the J gene lost 5 bases, with 13 bases spanning the gap. CDR1 and CDR2 from the germline V gene are MNHEY and SVGAGI.

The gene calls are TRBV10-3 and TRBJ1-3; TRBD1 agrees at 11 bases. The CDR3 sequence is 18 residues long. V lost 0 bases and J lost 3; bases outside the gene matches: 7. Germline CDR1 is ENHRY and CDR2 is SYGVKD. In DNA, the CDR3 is TGTGCCATCAGTGAGTCGAGACGGACAGGGGGCTTTGGAAACACCATATATTTT. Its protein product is CAISESRRTGGFGNTIYF.

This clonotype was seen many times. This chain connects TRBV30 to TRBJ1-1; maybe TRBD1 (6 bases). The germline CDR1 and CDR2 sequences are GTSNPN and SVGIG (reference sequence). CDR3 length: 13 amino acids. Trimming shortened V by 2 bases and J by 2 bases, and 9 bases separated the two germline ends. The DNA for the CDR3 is TGTGCCTGGAGTTCGGACAGTAACACTGAAGCTTTCTTT. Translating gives CAWSSDSNTEAFF.

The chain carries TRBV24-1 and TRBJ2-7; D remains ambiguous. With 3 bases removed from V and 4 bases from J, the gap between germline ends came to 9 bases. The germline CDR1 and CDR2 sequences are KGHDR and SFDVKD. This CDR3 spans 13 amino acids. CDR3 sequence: CATSDLRQYEQYF. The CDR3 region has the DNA TGTGCCACCAGTGATCTCCGGCAGTACGAGCAGTACTTC.

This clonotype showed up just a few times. CDR3 sequence reads: CASSYGDGSYEQYF. The CDR3, as DNA: TGTGCCAGCAGTTACGGCGACGGCTCCTACGAGCAGTACTTC. This chain uses TRBV6-5 with TRBJ2-7; D ambiguous. Germline CDR1 and CDR2: MNHEY and SVGAGI. Deletions cut 2 bases from V and 0 bases from J, with 8 bases between. This CDR3 region has 14 residues.

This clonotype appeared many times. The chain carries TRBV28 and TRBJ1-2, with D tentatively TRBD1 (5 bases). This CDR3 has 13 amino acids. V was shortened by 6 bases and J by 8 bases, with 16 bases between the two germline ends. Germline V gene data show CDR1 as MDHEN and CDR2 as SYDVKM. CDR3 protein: CASRSRRGGGYTF. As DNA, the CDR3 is TGTGCCAGCAGGAGTAGAAGGGGCGGCGGCTACACCTTC.

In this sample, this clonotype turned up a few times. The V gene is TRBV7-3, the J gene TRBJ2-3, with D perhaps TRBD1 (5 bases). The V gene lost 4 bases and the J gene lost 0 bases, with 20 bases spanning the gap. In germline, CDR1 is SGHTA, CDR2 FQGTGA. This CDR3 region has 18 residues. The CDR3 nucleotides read TGTGCCAGCAGCTCTAACCAGGGCAGGGCAAGCAGCACAGATACGCAGTATTTT. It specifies CASSSNQGRASSTDTQYF.

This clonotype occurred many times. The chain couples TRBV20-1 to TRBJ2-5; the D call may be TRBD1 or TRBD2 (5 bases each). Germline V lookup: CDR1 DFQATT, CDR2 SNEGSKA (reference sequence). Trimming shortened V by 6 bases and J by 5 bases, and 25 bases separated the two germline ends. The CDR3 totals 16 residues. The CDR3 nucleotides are TGCAGTGCCCGAGGGTTTGGTCGTCGGGGCAGGGAGACCCAGTACTTC. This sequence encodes CSARGFGRRGRETQYF.

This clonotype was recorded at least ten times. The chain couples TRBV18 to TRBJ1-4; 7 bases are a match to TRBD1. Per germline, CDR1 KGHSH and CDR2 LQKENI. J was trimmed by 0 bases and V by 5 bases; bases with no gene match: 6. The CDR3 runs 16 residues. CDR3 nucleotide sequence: TGTGCCAGCTCAGAAAGACAGGGAGCAACTAATGAAAAACTGTTTTTT. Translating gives CASSERQGATNEKLFF.